This T cell receptor (beta chain) was sequenced for a study of CD8+CD57+ T cells in acquired aplastic anemia. About the research overall: Recorded DNA amounts for sorted CD4+ and CD8+ cells had an average of approximately 2.9 ug. Sequencing produced an average of about 9.8 million reads per healthy donor for CD4+ cells.

V shed 10 bases, J shed 1 base, and the junction held 3 bases outside the gene matches. Germline CDR1 and CDR2: SNHLY and FYNNEI. The CDR3 loop spans 13 amino acids. This clonotype was seen repeatedly, ten times or more. As yet, its antigen is unknown. Overall study results and limits: Patients and healthy controls showed no significant CD8+ Simpson's diversity difference.

TCR beta VDJ combinations and CDR3 sequences were profiled from genomic DNA. TCRdb independently ran MiXCR on the reads; one entry per CDR3 protein. The table lists roughly 160,000 distinct CDR3 sequences, roughly 63% of them singletons. The receptor's source is a human donor in good health. The chain has TRBV2 and TRBJ1-2, with 10 bases lining up with TRBD1. The sequencing sample was made of sorted CD4+, CD8+, or CD8+CD57+ T cells (not recorded which) from PBMCs. The chain's CDR3 is CAIWDRGNYGYTF. In DNA form, the CDR3 reads TGTGCCATCTGGGACAGGGGTAACTATGGCTACACCTTC.